The following is a TCR beta chain sequence with its context. No antigen is known for it. No clone much larger than this one lies a single base away; base qualities are absent. These data are taken from a study of blood T cell repertoires in COVID-19 (dated by TCRdb to 2019 to 2021). In terms of the full investigation: Samples from collaborators originated in the United States, Italy and Spain and spanned both the acute and convalescent phases of COVID-19. Nearly every sample came with metadata listing a de-identified subject ID, COVID-19 status, age in years and sex. The prospective study material was composed of cDNA or gDNA derived from T cells, B-cell-depleted T cells, or PBMCs. Where available, HLA class I and class II types were taken from metadata supplied by the sample provider and were not determined by assay-based typing. A freely available public database, intended as a resource for researchers studying the immune response to SARS-CoV-2, is where the repertoires were released. Samples came from the ongoing ImmuneRACE study (first 160 participants) plus 1,254 subjects from 6 global collaborators. Deeply sampled blood TCRbeta repertoires from subjects exposed to, actively infected with, or recovered from COVID-19 were included in the dataset. Summary of the overall study and its limitations: The quantity of clinical and demographic metadata differed by source and by participant and was supplied without curation.

TCRbeta CDR3 regions were amplified from genomic DNA using the immunoSEQ Assay, a bias-controlled multiplex PCR. The authors' pipeline ran thus. The number of nucleated cells in each sample was estimated from the amplification of reference gene primers within the assay. To quantify the absolute abundance of each unique TCRbeta CDR3 rearrangement, sequence reads were collapsed and filtered. For each sample, productive Simpson clonality was calculated as the square root of Simpson's diversity index over productive rearrangements. The table comes from immuneACCESS by way of TCRdb, which keeps in-frame sequences with V and J called. Part of the clones is missing from these tables; in studies checked, under half for an unresolved V gene and the rest for unknown reasons. V and J calls and clone size are those listed in that table; D and trimming were worked out from the DNA. The sample table lists roughly 230,000 clones, 75% to 90% of them with a count of one. 4% to 5% of the sample comes from the top ten.

Relative to germline, V is 6 bases shorter and J is 5 bases shorter, with 10 bases between their ends. CDR1 and CDR2, per the germline V gene, are SNHLY and FYNNEI. Spanning cysteine to phenylalanine, the CDR3 consists of 12 amino acids. Only the CDR3 part of the read is kept: 36 bases, read in frame from the first base. A second Seattle source provided samples from volunteer blood donors who had recovered from COVID-19. The collaborating institutions used their own protocols to collect whole blood in K2EDTA tubes. Collaborator samples were shipped for TCRbeta analysis as frozen whole blood, isolated PBMCs, or DNA extracted from either sample type.

Sequences were obtained from peripheral blood. The receptor was derived from a middle-aged woman who had recovered from COVID-19. The chain links TRBV2 with TRBJ2-5; D gene: possibly TRBD2, on 6 matching bases. The DNA reads TGTGCCAGCAGGGGGGACTCTGAGACCCAGTACTTC. It translates as CASRGDSETQYF.